The 3 T cell receptor beta chains below were found in one sample sequenced in a study of regulatory T cells in long-lasting Graves disease. CDR3-region Arm-PCR and iRepertoire HTBI primers produced the TCR beta libraries. TCRdb used MiXCR to reprocess the multiplex PCR reads, holding one entry per CDR3 protein. The sample holds over 450,000 distinct CDR3 sequences, around 11% seen once. Time point here: newly diagnosed GD, antithyroid drugs for less than 3 months. The TCR library was made from RNA extracted from PBMCs. A further study also used this sample, focusing on T cells in Graves' hyperthyroidism and ophthalmopathy.

This material consisted of peripheral blood mononuclear cells (PBMCs), taken at new diagnosis, from a patient treated with antithyroid drugs. The origin of the receptors is a woman in her thirties with Graves disease.

At least ten counts were recorded for this clonotype. The chain couples TRBV20-1 to TRBJ2-7; TRBD1 might be the D (6 bases). The germline gives CDR1 DFQATT, CDR2 SNEGSKA (reference sequence). The ends were cut back, 1 base at V and 1 base at J, with 11 bases in the middle. The CDR3 totals 14 residues. The CDR3 protein is CSARVGTNSYEQYF. DNA for the CDR3: TGCAGTGCTAGAGTTGGGACAAATTCCTACGAGCAGTACTTC.

This clonotype was found many times. This sequence joins TRBV24-1 and TRBJ2-3, with D possibly being TRBD2 (5 bases). The CDR3 is made up of 16 amino acids. Germline CDR1 KGHDR, CDR2 SFDVKD. V lost 3 bases to trimming and J lost 2 bases, with 14 bases between them. CDR3 sequence reads: CATSDSGPRYTDTQYF. CDR3 coding DNA: TGTGCCACCAGTGATAGCGGACCAAGATACACAGATACGCAGTATTTT.

As for this clonotype: A read error is possible here, since a much larger clone lies one base away. No DNA is shown, since the ends of the CDR3 on it are uncertain; the CDR3 is the one TCRdb lists. The gene calls are TRBV5-1 and TRBJ1-1; no check of the table's D call, TRBD1, against the DNA was made. The CDR3 comprises 14 residues, both ends counted. Per germline, CDR1 SGHRS and CDR2 YFSETQ. The CDR3 spells CASSLWADNAYACF.